A single sample is the source of the 17 T cell receptor beta chains below, sequenced in a study of early T cells in non-severe SARS-CoV-2 infection. TCRdb reprocessed the 5' RACE reads with MiXCR, giving one entry per CDR3 protein. The sample comprises 34,000 or so distinct CDR3 sequences, over 9% of which are singletons, and 13% rests with the top ten. The sample consisted of whole blood. These receptors were obtained from an adult who was a healthcare worker with PCR-confirmed SARS-CoV-2 infection or an uninfected control (not recorded which).

The sample holds many counts of this clonotype. The chain's CDR3 is CASSPTAGPYNEQFF. For the CDR3, the DNA is TGTGCCAGCAGTCCAACCGCGGGGCCCTACAATGAGCAGTTCTTC. This sequence joins TRBV12-3 or TRBV12-4 and TRBJ2-1, with a possible D match to TRBD2 (6 bases). The CDR3 runs 15 residues. Between the trimmed V and J ends, which lost 5 bases and 2 bases, there was a span of 13 bases.

This clonotype was counted a single time. A much larger clone lies one base from this, so it may be a read error. The J gene is TRBJ1-1, the V gene TRBV20-1; the D gene is possibly TRBD1 (5 bases). The V end was cut by 3 bases, the J end by 4 bases, with 12 bases between. The CDR3 spans 13 residues. In germline, CDR1 is DFQATT, CDR2 SNEGSKA (reference sequence). The CDR3 region has the DNA TGCAGTGCTAGCGGGGCGATGATCACTGAAGCTTTCTTT. This translates into CSASGAMITEAFF.

This clonotype was observed many times. This chain connects TRBV2 to TRBJ1-4; D is possibly TRBD1 (5 bases). The germline V gene encodes CDR1 SNHLY and CDR2 FYNNEI. The CDR3 extends over 15 amino acids. Trimming shortened V by 6 bases and J by 0 bases, and 11 bases separated the two germline ends. DNA for the CDR3: TGTGCCAGCAGAGGGGATCCTGCAACTAATGAAAAACTGTTTTTT. Amino acids: CASRGDPATNEKLFF.

This clonotype was recorded at least ten times. J is TRBJ2-1 and V is TRBV7-6, with D unclear. Trimming pared 3 bases from V and 9 bases from J, leaving 6 bases between. This CDR3 spans 11 amino acids. Germline V gives CDR1 SGHVS, CDR2 FNYEAQ. CDR3 protein: CASSLSGEQFF. CDR3 nucleotide sequence: TGTGCCAGCAGCTTGAGTGGTGAGCAGTTCTTC.

A word on this clonotype: A read error may be the cause here, since a much bigger clone is one base away. The chain recombines TRBV7-3 with TRBJ2-2; 11 positions match TRBD2. Germline V gene data show CDR1 as SGHTA and CDR2 as FQGTGA. CDR3 length: 19 amino acids. In DNA, the CDR3 is TGTCCCAGCAGCCCCCTTGGTCTAGCGGGGGGTAAGAACACCGGGGAGCTGTTTTTT. This encodes CPSSPLGLAGGKNTGELFF.

This clonotype was recorded many times. The chain uses TRBV18 and TRBJ1-2; 7 positions match TRBD1. V lost 6 bases and J lost 4; bases outside the gene matches: 17. The CDR3 totals 17 residues. Germline CDR1 is KGHSH and CDR2 is LQKENI. CDR3 protein: CASSLGPGQMAGYGYTF. The CDR3 DNA follows: TGTGCCAGCTCCTTAGGTCCGGGACAGATGGCTGGCTATGGCTACACCTTC.

The sample holds many counts of this clonotype. The chain recombines TRBV6-5 with TRBJ2-2, with 8 bases fitting TRBD1. CDR3 length: 15 amino acids. V dropped 5 bases and J dropped 0; count of bases not matched to a gene: 2. Per germline, CDR1 MNHEY and CDR2 SVGAGI. The CDR3 sequence is CASSLTGANTGELFF. In nucleotides, the CDR3 is TGTGCCAGCAGTCTGACAGGGGCGAACACCGGGGAGCTGTTTTTT.

This clonotype was detected ten times or more. The chain joins TRBV3-1 to TRBJ1-2; D perhaps matches TRBD1 (5 bases). Germline values: CDR1 LGHDT, CDR2 YNNKEL (reference sequence). V lost 4 bases, J lost 2 bases, and 8 bases lay in between. CDR3 size: 13 residues. This chain's CDR3 is CASSPDRNYGYTF. In nucleotides, the CDR3 is TGTGCCAGCAGCCCTGACAGAAACTATGGCTACACCTTC.

The gene calls are TRBV4-3 and TRBJ2-1; D perhaps matches TRBD1 (5 bases). The CDR3 spans 13 residues. CDR1 is LGHNA and CDR2 is YSLEER in the germline V gene. Trimming stripped 8 bases from V and 10 bases from J, with 18 bases between. The CDR3 protein is CASGFGGAREQFF. The CDR3 region has the DNA TGCGCCAGCGGCTTCGGTGGGGCCAGGGAGCAGTTCTTC.

By share, this clonotype counts as medium-sized. The rearrangement uses TRBV20-1 and TRBJ2-1; possible D gene TRBD1, 6 bases. The CDR3 contains 15 residues. Between the trimmed V and J ends, which lost 0 bases and 2 bases, there was a span of 11 bases. The germline V gene has CDR1 DFQATT and CDR2 SNEGSKA (reference sequence). As DNA, the CDR3 is TGCAGTGCTAGAGATCCTTGGGACACCTACAATGAGCAGTTCTTC. Translating it yields CSARDPWDTYNEQFF.

This clonotype was seen many times. This rearrangement joins TRBV4-3 to TRBJ1-2; a weak D match, TRBD1 (6 bases). V was trimmed by 0 bases and J by 4 bases, leaving 12 bases between them. This CDR3 is 15 amino acids long. Per the germline V gene, CDR1 is LGHNA and CDR2 is YSLEER. The chain's CDR3 is CASSQEGGGPYGYTF. DNA for the CDR3: TGCGCCAGCAGCCAAGAAGGGGGAGGCCCCTATGGCTACACCTTC.

The chain employs TRBV5-1 and TRBJ2-3; D not certain. Germline-derived CDR1 and CDR2 are SGHRS and YFSETQ. Trimming cost V 4 bases and J 2 bases, with 14 bases left between them. CDR3 length: 15 amino acids. In nucleotides, the CDR3 is TGCGCCAGCAGCGTAGGACGACTGGTCACAGATACGCAGTATTTT. It yields the protein CASSVGRLVTDTQYF. Filled out from reference TRBV5-1 and TRBJ2-3, the complete variable domain reads KAGVTQTPRYLIKTRGQQVTLSCSPISGHRSVSWYQQTPGQGLQFLFEYFSETQRNKGNFPGRFSGRQFSNSRSEMNVSTLELGDSALYLCASSVGRLVTDTQYFGPGTRLTVL.

This clonotype occurred many times. The chain couples TRBV20-1 to TRBJ1-5, with a possible D match to TRBD1 (6 bases). V lost 5 bases and J lost 0, with 14 bases in between. Germline values: CDR1 DFQATT, CDR2 SNEGSKA (reference sequence). CDR3 length equals 15 residues. CDR3 in DNA: TGCAGTGCTGCCCCTGACAGGTATAGCAATCAGCCCCAGCATTTT. Translation gives CSAAPDRYSNQPQHF.

This clonotype occurred many times. The chain has TRBV2 and TRBJ1-2; D is ambiguous. The ends were cut back, 6 bases at V and 0 bases at J, with 11 bases in the middle. The V gene's germline CDR1 is SNHLY and CDR2 FYNNEI. The CDR3 sequence is 14 residues long. CDR3 region: CASSLRSPNYGYTF. The CDR3 DNA is TGTGCCAGCAGCCTACGGTCTCCTAACTATGGCTACACCTTC.

In its sample, this clonotype was seen many times. J is TRBJ1-1 and V is TRBV12-3 or TRBV12-4, with D possibly TRBD1 on 5 matching bases. Trimming shortened V by 6 bases and J by 0 bases, and 14 bases separated the two germline ends. There are 15 residues in the CDR3. DNA for the CDR3: TGTGCCAGCAGGCCACAGGTTTATCTGAACACTGAAGCTTTCTTT. It specifies CASRPQVYLNTEAFF.

This clonotype appeared a few times. This chain links TRBV2 with TRBJ1-2, with a weak D call TRBD1 (5 bases). The germline V and J ends were trimmed by 1 base and 2 bases, with 11 bases remaining between them. Germline V CDR1 and CDR2: SNHLY, FYNNEI. This CDR3 contains 15 residues. CDR3 amino acids: CASSEGQGGNYGYTF. The CDR3, as DNA: TGTGCCAGCAGTGAAGGCCAGGGCGGGAACTATGGCTACACCTTC.

This clonotype has just a few counts. An end of the junction does not agree with germline; a read error may underlie this. The V call is TRBV7-9, the J call TRBJ2-7, with D maybe TRBD1 (5 bases). The CDR3 runs 14 residues. CDR1 and CDR2 (germline): SEHNR, FQNEAQ (reference sequence). The CDR3 bases are TGTGCCAGCAGCACACAGGTGCCCTCCCACGAGCAGTACTTC. Its protein product is CASSTQVPSHEQYF.